The 23 T cell receptor beta chains listed next were all sequenced from one sample in a study of control samples from healthy donors and cancer patients. Assay used: immunoSEQ multiplex PCR; TCRdb lists only in-frame clones, some missing. The sample holds about 120,000 clones; 75% to 95% are singletons and the top ten take roughly 2.5%. Sequenced sample: blood. The receptors come from a man between 35 and 55 years old in good health.

This sequence joins TRBV4-1 and TRBJ2-6; D tentatively fits TRBD1 or TRBD2 (5 bases each). Germline lookup yields CDR1 MGHRA and CDR2 YSYEKL. The CDR3 runs 19 residues. Between the trimmed V and J ends, which lost 2 bases and 0 bases, there was a span of 17 bases. The CDR3 sequence: CASSQRPGTEYSGANVLTF. DNA for the CDR3: TGCGCCAGCAGCCAACGTCCCGGGACGGAGTACTCTGGGGCCAACGTCCTGACTTTC.

This chain joins TRBV5-1 and TRBJ2-3, with 9 bases aligning to TRBD2. Germline V gene data show CDR1 as SGHRS and CDR2 as YFSETQ. The CDR3 contains 17 residues. V gave up 4 bases and J gave up 3 bases; unmatched junction bases: 12. The CDR3 here is CASSPTPWLAGTDTQYF. As DNA, the CDR3 is TGCGCCAGCAGCCCAACGCCGTGGCTAGCGGGAACAGATACGCAGTATTTT.

This chain joins TRBV27 and TRBJ1-6; D call uncertain. Germline V gene data show CDR1 as MNHEY and CDR2 as SMNVEV (reference sequence). The CDR3 length is 14 residues. V lost 8 bases to trimming and J lost 5 bases, with 13 bases between them. In DNA form, the CDR3 reads TGTGCCAGCGGGAGTAAGGCTAATAATTCACCCCTCCACTTT. Translation: CASGSKANNSPLHF.

The genes are TRBV9 and TRBJ2-3, with 10 positions matching TRBD2. Germline V gene lookup returns CDR1 SGDLS and CDR2 YYNGEE. The junction had 4 bases not matched to a gene; V was cut back by 3 bases and J by 3 bases. The CDR3 length is 15 residues. In DNA, the CDR3 is TGTGCCAGCAGCGCCACGGGACTAGCGACAGATACGCAGTATTTT. Translation: CASSATGLATDTQYF.

V usage is TRBV7-2 and J usage is TRBJ2-1; a weak D match, TRBD1 (6 bases). Trimming took 7 bases from V and 4 from J, leaving 17 bases between them. There are 15 residues in the CDR3. Germline CDR1 SGHTA, CDR2 FQGNSA. In DNA, the CDR3 is TGTGCCAGCACCTACGGCAGGGGCCCGTACAATGAGCAGTTCTTC. Its protein product is CASTYGRGPYNEQFF. Combining the CDR3 with reference TRBV7-2 and TRBJ2-1 gives the whole variable domain GAGVSQSPSNKVTEKGKDVELRCDPISGHTALYWYRQSLGQGLEFLIYFQGNSAPDKSGLPSDRFSAERTGGSVSTLTIQRTQQEDSAVYLCASTYGRGPYNEQFFGPGTRLTVL.

This sequence joins TRBV6-5 and TRBJ1-6; 8 bases map to TRBD1. The germline V gene encodes CDR1 MNHEY and CDR2 SVGAGI. V lost 7 bases to trimming and J lost 7 bases; unmatched junction nucleotides: 6. CDR3 size: 14 residues. CDR3 sequence (DNA): TGTGCCAGCATTCAGACAGGGGCCAATTCACCCCTCCACTTT. This translates into CASIQTGANSPLHF.

J is TRBJ2-5 and V is TRBV10-3, with a weak D call TRBD2 (6 bases). The CDR3 consists of 13 residues. V lost 6 bases to trimming and J lost 2 bases, with 10 bases between them. The germline CDR1 and CDR2 sequences are ENHRY and SYGVKD. CDR3 region: CAIRGRGQETQYF. Here the CDR3 DNA reads TGTGCCATCAGAGGGCGGGGTCAAGAGACCCAGTACTTC.

This chain links TRBV30 with TRBJ1-6, with a possible D match to TRBD1 (5 bases). This CDR3 spans 12 amino acids. V was pared by 2 bases and J by 11 bases, with 10 bases between. CDR1 and CDR2 from the germline V gene are GTSNPN and SVGIG (reference sequence). CDR3 coding DNA: TGTGCCTGGAGTCGGGACGGCGCACCCCTCCACTTT. This translates into CAWSRDGAPLHF. The full variable domain, completed using reference TRBV30 and TRBJ1-6, is SQTIHQWPATLVQPVGSPLSLECTVEGTSNPNLYWYRQAAGRGLQLLFYSVGIGQISSEVPQNLSASRPQDRQFILSSKKLLLSDSGFYLCAWSRDGAPLHFGNGTRLTVT.

The count of this clone is one. J is TRBJ1-4 and V is TRBV29-1; D is unresolved. Trimming cost V 5 bases and J 13 bases, with 14 bases left between them. Germline V CDR1 and CDR2: SQVTM, ANQGSEA. The CDR3 is 11 amino acids. The CDR3 spells CSVLDPPRLFF. The DNA of the CDR3 is TGCAGCGTTTTAGACCCGCCCAGACTGTTTTTT.

The genes are TRBV19 and TRBJ2-2; D perhaps matches TRBD2 (6 bases). Germline V gene sequence: CDR1 LNHDA, CDR2 SQIVND (reference sequence). This CDR3 has 17 amino acids. Trimming stripped 1 base from V and 4 bases from J, with 16 bases between. The CDR3 loop reads CASSIGTFGGSTGELFF. CDR3 DNA: TGTGCCAGTAGTATAGGAACCTTCGGGGGAAGCACCGGGGAGCTGTTTTTT.

This clone was seen just once. The rearrangement links TRBV3-1 (or the pseudogene TRBV3-2) to TRBJ2-3; 8 bases match TRBD2. The germline V gene encodes CDR1 LGHDT and CDR2 YNNKEL (reference sequence). The junction had 7 bases not matched to a gene; V was cut back by 1 base and J by 4 bases. The CDR3 is made up of 16 amino acids. This chain's CDR3 is CASSQVGGAWPDTQYF. The CDR3 nucleotides are TGTGCCAGCAGCCAAGTCGGGGGGGCCTGGCCAGATACGCAGTATTTT.

The V and J genes are TRBV4-1 and TRBJ2-1; 9 bases align to TRBD1. V trimming: 3 bases; J trimming: 8 bases; junction bases outside the gene matches: 5. Germline V lookup: CDR1 MGHRA, CDR2 YSYEKL. The CDR3 sequence is 14 residues long. The CDR3 protein is CASSQAGQGYEQFF. CDR3 sequence (DNA): TGCGCCAGCAGCCAGGCGGGACAGGGTTATGAGCAGTTCTTC.

The chain is built from TRBV2 and TRBJ2-5, with 8 bases lining up with TRBD2. The CDR3 is made up of 14 amino acids. V gave up 7 bases and J gave up 1 base; unmatched junction bases: 5. Germline V CDR1 and CDR2: SNHLY, FYNNEI. CDR3: CASMRGGSQETQYF. DNA of the CDR3: TGTGCCAGCATGCGCGGGGGGAGCCAAGAGACCCAGTACTTC. Looking up the rest from reference TRBV2 and TRBJ2-5 gives the full variable domain: EPEVTQTPSHQVTQMGQEVILRCVPISNHLYFYWYRQILGQKVEFLVSFYNNEISEKSEIFDDQFSVERPDGSNFTLKIRSTKLEDSAMYFCASMRGGSQETQYFGPGTRLLVL.

Written as DNA, the CDR3 is TGTGCCTGGACGGGGACAGCTCAAGAGACCCAGTACTTC. Encoded protein: CAWTGTAQETQYF. The rearrangement uses TRBV30 and TRBJ2-5; 7 nucleotides align to TRBD1. The CDR3 covers 13 residues. Germline lookup yields CDR1 GTSNPN and CDR2 SVGIG (reference sequence). V gave up 4 bases and J gave up 2 bases; unmatched junction bases: 4.

The V gene is TRBV6-5, the J gene TRBJ1-1; D unresolved. The CDR3 has 13 residues. Trimming took 6 bases from V and 1 from J, leaving 9 bases between them. In germline, CDR1 is MNHEY, CDR2 SVGAGI. CDR3 DNA: TGTGCCAGCAGCCCCCGGTGGAACACTGAAGCTTTCTTT. Protein sequence: CASSPRWNTEAFF.

This sequence joins TRBV5-4 and TRBJ2-5, with TRBD1 matching over 7 bases. The J segment lost 2 bases and the V segment lost 3 bases, leaving 4 bases of the junction unmatched. This CDR3 contains 14 residues. The germline V gene encodes CDR1 SGHNT and CDR2 YYREEE (reference sequence). The CDR3 sequence is CASSSPGQQETQYF. In DNA, the CDR3 is TGTGCCAGCAGCTCACCGGGACAGCAAGAGACCCAGTACTTC.

The chain combines TRBV7-2 with TRBJ2-5, with 9 bases identical to TRBD2. Germline V gene sequence: CDR1 SGHTA, CDR2 FQGNSA. The CDR3 runs 18 residues. V gave up 2 bases and J gave up 5 bases; unmatched junction bases: 15. Written as DNA, the CDR3 is TGTGCCAGCAGCTTAACCCTGTCGCGGGGGGGCCTTCAGGAGACCCAGTACTTC. As protein: CASSLTLSRGGLQETQYF.

This clone was recorded a few times. The chain couples TRBV7-9 to TRBJ2-2; D may be TRBD1 (5 bases). The CDR3 runs to 15 residues. The germline V gene has CDR1 SEHNR and CDR2 FQNEAQ (reference sequence). The germline V and J ends were trimmed by 5 bases and 0 bases, with 10 bases remaining between them. The CDR3 region has the DNA TGTGCCAGCAGCCAAGGGGCTGCGAACACCGGGGAGCTGTTTTTT. This codes for CASSQGAANTGELFF.

The table lists this clone with a count of one. The chain joins TRBV7-2 to TRBJ2-1, with D possibly TRBD1 on 6 matching bases. The CDR3 loop spans 13 amino acids. Germline-derived CDR1 and CDR2 are SGHTA and FQGNSA. V lost 5 bases and J 5 bases, leaving 10 bases between the germline ends. CDR3 in DNA: TGTGCCAGCAGCCGAAACAGGGACAATGAGCAGTTCTTC. Its translation: CASSRNRDNEQFF.

The chain uses TRBV30 and TRBJ2-7; D is undetermined. Trimming left V 2 bases short and J 5 bases short, with 10 bases between. The CDR3 is 12 residues long. Germline assignment: CDR1 GTSNPN and CDR2 SVGIG (reference sequence). The CDR3 DNA follows: TGTGCCTGGAGTCGCCCTTTTAACGAGCAGTACTTC. Its protein product is CAWSRPFNEQYF.

This rearrangement joins TRBV6-7 to TRBJ2-5, with TRBD1 matching over 7 bases. TRBV6-7 belongs to the ORF category, with a function that is uncertain. This CDR3 has 16 amino acids. J lost 4 bases, V lost 0 bases, and 8 bases had no gene match. CDR3 amino acids: CASSYSGRGFVETQYF. The CDR3 region has the DNA TGTGCCAGCAGTTACTCTGGCAGGGGGTTCGTAGAGACCCAGTACTTC.

V is TRBV11-2 and J is TRBJ2-7, with 10 nucleotides matching TRBD1. V lost 6 bases, J lost 2 bases, and 7 bases stayed unmatched. The CDR3 contains 15 residues. Per the germline V gene, CDR1 is SGHAT and CDR2 is FQNNGV. This chain's CDR3 is CASSLGQGGPYEQYF. The CDR3 nucleotides are TGTGCCAGCAGTCTAGGACAGGGGGGTCCCTACGAGCAGTACTTC.

V gene TRBV7-8 combines with J gene TRBJ1-2, with D possibly being TRBD1 (5 bases). Germline V gene lookup returns CDR1 SGHVS and CDR2 FQNEAQ. The CDR3 contains 15 residues. Trimming left V 1 base short and J 3 bases short, with 12 bases between. The CDR3 DNA follows: TGTGCCAGCAGCTTAGTGGGGGTAGGGGACTATGGCTACACCTTC. Protein: CASSLVGVGDYGYTF.